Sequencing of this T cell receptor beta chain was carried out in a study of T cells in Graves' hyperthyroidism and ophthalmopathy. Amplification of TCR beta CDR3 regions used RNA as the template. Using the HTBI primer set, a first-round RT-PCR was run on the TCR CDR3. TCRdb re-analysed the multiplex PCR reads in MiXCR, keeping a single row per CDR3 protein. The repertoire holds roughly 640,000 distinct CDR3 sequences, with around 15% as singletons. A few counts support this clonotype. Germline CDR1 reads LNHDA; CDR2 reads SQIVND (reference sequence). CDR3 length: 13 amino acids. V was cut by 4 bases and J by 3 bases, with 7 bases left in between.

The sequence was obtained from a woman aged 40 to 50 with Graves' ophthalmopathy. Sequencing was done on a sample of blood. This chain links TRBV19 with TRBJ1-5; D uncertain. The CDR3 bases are TGTGCCAGTAGTAGAGACCCCAATCAGCCCCAGCATTTT. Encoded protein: CASSRDPNQPQHF. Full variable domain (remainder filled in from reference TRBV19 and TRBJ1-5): DGGITQSPKYLFRKEGQNVTLSCEQNLNHDAMYWYRQDPGQGLRLIYYSQIVNDFQKGDIAEGYSVSREKKESFPLTVTSAQKNPTAFYLCASSRDPNQPQHFGDGTRLSIL.